This T cell receptor beta chain was identified in a study of T cell repertoires in aging, cancer and after chemotherapy. A mixed TRB-A/B primer pool amplified rearranged TRB by multiplex touch-down PCR. MiXCR, run by TCRdb on the multiplex PCR reads, gives a single entry per CDR3 protein. The sample consists of over 3,500 distinct CDR3 sequences, 29% of them appearing once. The CDR3 has 15 amino acids. Trimming left V 4 bases short and J 2 bases short, with 14 bases between. Germline CDR1 and CDR2: LGHNA and YNFKEQ. Peripheral blood genomic DNA, not sorted cells or RNA, was the template. This TCR came from a human donor with a solid tumor. The chain recombines TRBV4-2 with TRBJ1-2, with a possible D match to TRBD1 (5 bases). Sequencing was carried out using blood. In DNA form, the CDR3 reads TGTGCCAGCAGCCTCCAGAGGGCAGGGAACTATGGCTACACCTTC. Translated: CASSLQRAGNYGYTF.